A selection of T cell receptor beta chains follows, all from one sample in a study of graft-versus-host responses after intestinal transplantation. Measured with immunoSEQ multiplex PCR; TCRdb has only the in-frame clones, and not every one. The sample gives about 64,000 clones, 80% to 95% of which show up once; around 7% is in the top ten. The specimen comprised bone marrow, sampled nearly 750 days after intestinal transplantation. The receptors derive from a human patient who received an intestinal transplant, so some T cells may come from the graft donor. Both conserved end residues are part of each CDR3. D genes are given only for firm matches. The size field is filled for only some rows; it gives once, few, many or a size class.

clone_size	v_call	j_call	d_call	cdr3_nt	cdr3_aa
once	TRBV25-1	TRBJ1-1	TRBD1	TGTGCCAGCAGCCTGGGACAGCTGAACACTGAAGCTTTCTTT	CASSLGQLNTEAFF
.	TRBV5-6	TRBJ2-5	.	TGTGCCAGCAGCTTGTCGGGGGTGAGAGAGACCCAGTACTTC	CASSLSGVRETQYF
.	TRBV5-1	TRBJ1-4	.	TGCGCCAGCAGATGGGACGGGATAAATGAAAAACTGTTTTTT	CASRWDGINEKLFF
.	TRBV20-1	TRBJ2-1	.	TGCAGTGCTAGATATACAAATGAGCAGTTCTTC	CSARYTNEQFF
.	TRBV6-5	TRBJ1-5	.	TGTGCCAGCAGGTACGGGGGTGGGGGCAATCAGCCCCAGCATTTT	CASRYGGGGNQPQHF
.	TRBV27	TRBJ1-5	.	TGTGCCAGCAGTTTTGGGGGCAATCAGCCCCAGCATTTT	CASSFGGNQPQHF
.	TRBV21-1	TRBJ1-6	.	TGTGCCAGCCTACGGAAGAAGGGGAGAGGGGTCCACTTT	CASLRKKGRGVHF
.	TRBV11-2	TRBJ2-7	.	TGTGCCAGCAGCCTAACAACTTCGTACGGATCCTACGAGCAGTACTTC	CASSLTTSYGSYEQYF
.	TRBV11-2	TRBJ2-7	.	TGTGCCAGCAGCTTAGCTAACTACGAGCAGTACTTC	CASSLANYEQYF
.	TRBV12-5	TRBJ2-7	TRBD2	TGTGCTAGTGGTTTGGTACTCAATCCGACTAGCGGGAGAATCCACGTGTTAAACGAGCAGTACTTC	CASGLVLNPTSGRIHVLNEQYF
.	TRBV6-5	TRBJ2-1	.	TGTGCCAGCAGTGTCCCAGGGCTTCTGTACAATGAGCAGTTCTTC	CASSVPGLLYNEQFF
.	TRBV5-1	TRBJ2-7	.	TGCGCCAGCAGCTTGGCCATTGGAGACGAGCAGTACTTC	CASSLAIGDEQYF
.	TRBV18	TRBJ1-2	.	TGTGCCAGCTCACCACCCTTAGTTCAGGTAGATGGCTACACCTTC	CASSPPLVQVDGYTF
.	TRBV18	TRBJ1-1	TRBD1	TGTGCCAGCTCCCCGGGACAGGGGGCGGAAGCTTTCTTT	CASSPGQGAEAFF
.	TRBV6-5	TRBJ2-5	.	TGTGCCAGCAGTTACTCGAATGGGGGGGAGACCCAGTACTTC	CASSYSNGGETQYF
.	TRBV7-2	TRBJ1-5	.	TGTGCCAGCAGCCGTAACTTAGGAGGGGATCAGCCCCAGCATTTT	CASSRNLGGDQPQHF
.	TRBV18	TRBJ2-3	TRBD2	TGTGCCAGCTCACCGGGAGGGGCCCGCACAGATACGCAGTATTTT	CASSPGGARTDTQYF
few	TRBV2	TRBJ1-1	.	TGTGCCAGCAGGAGGTACACTGAAGCTTTCTTT	CASRRYTEAFF
.	TRBV6-1	TRBJ2-7	.	TGTGCCAGCAGTGATGACGAGGGAAAGCGATACGAGCAGTACTTC	CASSDDEGKRYEQYF
few	TRBV18	TRBJ2-7	.	TGTGCCAGCTCACCACCGGGCGGTTTCTACGAGCAGTACTTC	CASSPPGGFYEQYF
.	TRBV27	TRBJ2-1	TRBD2	TGTGCCAGCAGTCCGACTAGCGGGAGCGGGTACAATGAGCAGTTCTTC	CASSPTSGSGYNEQFF
few	TRBV7-9	TRBJ1-2	.	TGTGCCAGCAGCTCCCTTGAGGGGGGCCGCAAGGGTGGCTACACCTTC	CASSSLEGGRKGGYTF
.	TRBV7-9	TRBJ2-1	TRBD2	TGTGCCAGCAGCTCGGGCCCCTCGGGGGGGGGTGAGCAGTTCTTC	CASSSGPSGGGEQFF
.	TRBV6-6	TRBJ1-6	.	TGTGCCAGCAGTTACCAACCCGGGTCCAGGTCACCCCTCCACTTT	CASSYQPGSRSPLHF
once	TRBV4-1	TRBJ1-3	TRBD1	TGCGCCAGCAGCCAAGTAGGGACAGGACGGAACACCATATATTTT	CASSQVGTGRNTIYF
.	TRBV10-3	TRBJ2-5	TRBD2	TGTGCCATCGCGGGGGACCAAGAGACCCAGTACTTC	CAIAGDQETQYF
.	TRBV9	TRBJ2-7	.	TGTGCCAGCAGCGTAGACGGCGGGGGCCTTTCCTACGAGCAGTACTTC	CASSVDGGGLSYEQYF
.	TRBV5-6	TRBJ2-1	TRBD2	TGTGCCAGCAGCTTGTGGGCGGGAGGGTACAATGAGCAGTTCTTC	CASSLWAGGYNEQFF
.	TRBV9	TRBJ1-4	.	TGTGCCAGCAGCCCAACCGGGAGCAGAAAACTGTTTTTT	CASSPTGSRKLFF
.	TRBV19	TRBJ2-5	TRBD1	TGTGCCAGTAGTATGTCCAGGGGGCGCCGAGAGACCCAGTACTTC	CASSMSRGRRETQYF
once	TRBV10-3	TRBJ2-1	.	TGTGCCATCAGTGGGACAGACCCTCCCAGCTCCTACAATGAGCAGTTCTTC	CAISGTDPPSSYNEQFF
.	TRBV6-1	TRBJ1-3	.	TGTGCCAGCAGGGGAACAGGGAGCTCTGGAAACACCATATATTTT	CASRGTGSSGNTIYF
once	TRBV2	TRBJ2-5	TRBD2	TGTGCCAACCGCGGGGGGGCTACACAGACCCAGTACTTC	CANRGGATQTQYF
.	TRBV7-9	TRBJ1-2	.	TGTGCCAGCAGCCCGGGACAATTTAACTATGGCTACACCTTC	CASSPGQFNYGYTF
.	TRBV27	TRBJ2-6	.	TGTGCCAGCAGTTCTTGGAGCTCTGGGGCCAACGTCCTGACTTTC	CASSSWSSGANVLTF
.	TRBV7-2	TRBJ2-3	.	TGTGCCAGCAGCTTAGTCGGTTCGCGCACAGATACGCAGTATTTT	CASSLVGSRTDTQYF
.	TRBV5-4	TRBJ2-2	.	TGTGCCAGCAGCTTGGTGGCCGGGGAGCTGTTTTTT	CASSLVAGELFF
.	TRBV27	TRBJ1-1	TRBD1	TGTGCCAGCAGCGCCTCAGACAGGGAAGGGACTGAAGCTTTCTTT	CASSASDREGTEAFF
.	TRBV4-1	TRBJ1-6	.	TGCGCCAGCAGCCAAGTTACCGTGGATTCACCCCTCCACTTT	CASSQVTVDSPLHF
few	TRBV29-1	TRBJ1-1	.	TGCAGCGTGGCCTGGGAAGGATGGAACACTGAAGCTTTCTTT	CSVAWEGWNTEAFF
.	TRBV6-5	TRBJ2-7	.	TGTGCCAGCAGCTCAACGGGACTGCCCTACGAGCAGTACTTC	CASSSTGLPYEQYF
.	TRBV5-1	TRBJ1-1	.	TGCGCCAGCAGCTTGGATTTGGGGGGCACTGAAGCTTTCTTT	CASSLDLGGTEAFF
.	TRBV5-1	TRBJ2-1	.	TGCGCCAGCAGCGAAGGGAGCGAGGGGAATGAGCAGTTCTTC	CASSEGSEGNEQFF
.	TRBV5-6	TRBJ1-5	.	TGTGCCAGCAGCTTGAACGATCAGCCCCAGCATTTT	CASSLNDQPQHF
.	TRBV6-5	TRBJ2-7	TRBD2	TGTGCCAGCAGTTACTCTCCTAGCGGGGTCTCCTACGAGCAGTACTTC	CASSYSPSGVSYEQYF
.	TRBV18	TRBJ2-6	.	TGTGCCAGCTTCCCCTCTGGGGCCAACGTCCTGACTTTC	CASFPSGANVLTF
.	TRBV25-1	TRBJ2-7	.	TGTGCCAGCAGTGAAGCGGCTACCTACGAGCAGTACTTC	CASSEAATYEQYF
.	TRBV27	TRBJ2-2	.	TGTGCCAGCAGTTTATACCGACACGGGGAGCTGTTTTTT	CASSLYRHGELFF
.	TRBV5-1	TRBJ2-3	.	TGCGCCAGCAGCCTTGGGGGGTTAGATACGCAGTATTTT	CASSLGGLDTQYF
.	TRBV6-6	TRBJ1-5	.	TGTGCCAGCAGACAGGGTGGCAATCAGCCCCAGCATTTT	CASRQGGNQPQHF
.	TRBV7-9	TRBJ2-1	.	TGTGCCAGCAGCTTAGGGAGCGGGACAAACAACAATGAGCAGTTCTTC	CASSLGSGTNNNEQFF
.	TRBV2	TRBJ2-5	TRBD1	TGTGCCAGCAGTAAAGAACAACCGGGACAGGGTGGGGAGACCCAGTACTTC	CASSKEQPGQGGETQYF